Below, one T cell receptor beta chain is given with its context. This sample is part of a study of T-cell memory formation after mild COVID-19. TCRdb used MiXCR to reprocess the 5' RACE reads, holding one entry per CDR3 protein. The sample holds 310,000 or so distinct CDR3 sequences, approximately 15% seen once. Between the trimmed V and J ends, which lost 8 bases and 4 bases, there was a span of 8 bases. The CDR3 consists of 11 residues. CDR1 MNHNY and CDR2 SVGAGI come from the germline V gene (reference sequence). Source material: PBMCs or a T cell subset sorted from them (not recorded which). The source is a man aged 18 to 30 who had mild COVID-19 (a few samples of this study predate the infection). Cell type and time point are not known. The chain carries TRBV6-6 and TRBJ2-5, with TRBD2 as a possible D gene (5 bases). The CDR3 DNA reads as TGTGCCAGCCTTGGAGGAGAGACCCAGTACTTC. Its translation: CASLGGETQYF.